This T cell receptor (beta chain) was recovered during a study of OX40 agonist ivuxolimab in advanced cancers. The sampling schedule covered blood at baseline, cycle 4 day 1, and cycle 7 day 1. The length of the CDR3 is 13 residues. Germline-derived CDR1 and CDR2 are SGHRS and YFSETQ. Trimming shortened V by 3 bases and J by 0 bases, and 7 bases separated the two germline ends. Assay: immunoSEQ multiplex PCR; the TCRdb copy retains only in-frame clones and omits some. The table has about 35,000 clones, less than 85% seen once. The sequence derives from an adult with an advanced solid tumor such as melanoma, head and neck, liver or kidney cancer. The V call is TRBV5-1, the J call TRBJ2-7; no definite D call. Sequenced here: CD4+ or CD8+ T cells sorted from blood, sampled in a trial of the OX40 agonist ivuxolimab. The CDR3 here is CASSWADSYEQYF. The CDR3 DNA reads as TGCGCCAGCAGCTGGGCAGACTCCTACGAGCAGTACTTC.